The rows below give T cell receptor beta chains drawn from one sample of a study of cytomegalovirus exposure and HLA in healthy donors. The repertoire was sequenced with immunoSEQ multiplex PCR; TCRdb's copy has only in-frame clones and lacks some. The sample includes approximately 44,000 clones, approximately 60% of them seen just once. Sequencing was carried out using PBMCs. These receptors were collected from a human donor in good health. The CDR3 runs from the conserved cysteine through the conserved F or W. D genes are given only for firm matches. Clone size is not always given. Where it is, it says once, few, many or a class for expanded clones.

d_gene: NA
j_gene: TRBJ1-4
v_gene: TRBV29-1
abundance: NA
CDR3aa: CSVVTQGPTVFF
CDR3nt: TGCAGCGTTGTCACTCAGGGGCCAACGGTGTTTTTT

d_gene: TRBD1
j_gene: TRBJ1-2
v_gene: TRBV5-1
abundance: NA
CDR3aa: CASSFQGDYGYTF
CDR3nt: TGCGCCAGCAGCTTCCAGGGGGACTATGGCTACACCTTC

d_gene: TRBD1
j_gene: TRBJ1-2
v_gene: TRBV30
abundance: NA
CDR3aa: CAWNRQGPNYGYTF
CDR3nt: TGTGCCTGGAACCGACAGGGGCCTAACTATGGCTACACCTTC

d_gene: TRBD1
j_gene: TRBJ1-2
v_gene: TRBV4-1
abundance: NA
CDR3aa: CASSQLSGTGNYGYTF
CDR3nt: TGCGCCAGCAGCCAATTGTCCGGGACAGGGAACTATGGCTACACCTTC

d_gene: TRBD1
j_gene: TRBJ2-7
v_gene: TRBV9
abundance: NA
CDR3aa: CASSVDMTGGDEQYF
CDR3nt: TGTGCCAGCAGCGTAGATATGACAGGGGGCGACGAGCAGTACTTC

d_gene: TRBD1
j_gene: TRBJ2-7
v_gene: TRBV10-3
abundance: few
CDR3aa: CAISGQGNSYEQYF
CDR3nt: TGTGCCATCAGTGGACAGGGAAACTCCTACGAGCAGTACTTC

d_gene: NA
j_gene: TRBJ2-7
v_gene: TRBV27
abundance: NA
CDR3aa: CASSFAAYSYEQYF
CDR3nt: TGTGCCAGCAGTTTTGCGGCCTACTCCTACGAGCAGTACTTC

d_gene: NA
j_gene: TRBJ1-5
v_gene: TRBV30
abundance: once
CDR3aa: CAWSVATNQPQHF
CDR3nt: TGTGCCTGGAGTGTGGCCACAAATCAGCCCCAGCATTTT

d_gene: NA
j_gene: TRBJ1-5
v_gene: TRBV7-2
abundance: NA
CDR3aa: CASSLVVAGIRTQHF
CDR3nt: TGTGCCAGCAGCTTAGTGGTGGCAGGGATCAGGACCCAGCATTTT

d_gene: NA
j_gene: TRBJ2-6
v_gene: TRBV19
abundance: NA
CDR3aa: CASSMRYAGANVLTF
CDR3nt: TGTGCCAGTAGTATGAGGTATGCTGGGGCCAACGTCCTGACTTTC

d_gene: TRBD1
j_gene: TRBJ2-5
v_gene: TRBV9
abundance: NA
CDR3aa: CASSHRTGETQYF
CDR3nt: TGTGCCAGCAGCCATCGGACAGGGGAGACCCAGTACTTC

d_gene: TRBD1
j_gene: TRBJ1-2
v_gene: TRBV30
abundance: NA
CDR3aa: CAWRTAGTGERYGYTF
CDR3nt: TGTGCCTGGAGGACCGCCGGGACAGGGGAGAGGTATGGCTACACCTTC

d_gene: TRBD1
j_gene: TRBJ1-1
v_gene: TRBV9
abundance: NA
CDR3aa: CASSARQGALVEAFF
CDR3nt: TGTGCCAGCAGCGCCCGACAGGGGGCGTTAGTTGAAGCTTTCTTT

d_gene: TRBD2
j_gene: TRBJ2-1
v_gene: TRBV5-4
abundance: NA
CDR3aa: CASSWTSGRLNEQFF
CDR3nt: TGTGCCAGCAGCTGGACTAGCGGGCGACTCAATGAGCAGTTCTTC

d_gene: NA
j_gene: TRBJ1-2
v_gene: TRBV6-5
abundance: few
CDR3aa: CASSPGGSLYGYTF
CDR3nt: TGTGCCAGCAGTCCCGGAGGGTCGCTTTATGGCTACACCTTC

d_gene: TRBD1
j_gene: TRBJ1-4
v_gene: TRBV6-1
abundance: few
CDR3aa: CASSGVPGQGDEKLFF
CDR3nt: TGTGCCAGCAGTGGTGTCCCGGGACAGGGGGATGAAAAACTGTTTTTT

d_gene: NA
j_gene: TRBJ1-2
v_gene: TRBV28
abundance: NA
CDR3aa: CASSWVRGTNYGYTF
CDR3nt: TGTGCCAGCAGTTGGGTAAGGGGCACTAACTATGGCTACACCTTC

d_gene: NA
j_gene: TRBJ2-2
v_gene: TRBV12-5
abundance: NA
CDR3aa: CASGLDIPNTGELFF
CDR3nt: TGTGCTAGTGGTTTGGACATCCCGAACACCGGGGAGCTGTTTTTT

d_gene: NA
j_gene: TRBJ1-4
v_gene: TRBV6-1
abundance: NA
CDR3aa: CASILRGASEKLFF
CDR3nt: TGTGCCAGCATCCTTCGGGGGGCGAGTGAAAAACTGTTTTTT

d_gene: TRBD1
j_gene: TRBJ1-6
v_gene: TRBV28
abundance: NA
CDR3aa: CASSLRVGTGGSPLHF
CDR3nt: TGTGCCAGCAGTTTACGTGTAGGGACAGGGGGTTCACCCCTCCACTTT

d_gene: NA
j_gene: TRBJ2-2
v_gene: TRBV4-1
abundance: NA
CDR3aa: CASSQDPNMNTGELFF
CDR3nt: TGCGCCAGCAGCCAAGATCCGAACATGAACACCGGGGAGCTGTTTTTT

d_gene: TRBD2
j_gene: TRBJ2-1
v_gene: TRBV7-9
abundance: NA
CDR3aa: CASSLIASGANEQFF
CDR3nt: TGTGCCAGCAGCTTGATCGCTAGCGGGGCCAATGAGCAGTTCTTC

d_gene: NA
j_gene: TRBJ2-3
v_gene: TRBV6-5
abundance: NA
CDR3aa: CASSYRGFRTDTQYF
CDR3nt: TGTGCCAGCAGTTACAGGGGGTTCCGCACAGATACGCAGTATTTT

d_gene: TRBD2
j_gene: TRBJ2-7
v_gene: TRBV25-1
abundance: NA
CDR3aa: CASGVGGAEEQYF
CDR3nt: TGTGCCAGCGGCGTCGGGGGGGCGGAGGAGCAGTACTTC

d_gene: TRBD1
j_gene: TRBJ2-5
v_gene: TRBV7-2
abundance: few
CDR3aa: CASSSPLARGPQETQYF
CDR3nt: TGTGCCAGCAGCTCCCCCCTCGCTAGGGGGCCCCAAGAGACCCAGTACTTC

d_gene: TRBD2
j_gene: TRBJ2-1
v_gene: TRBV6-6
abundance: NA
CDR3aa: CASSFSGINYNEQFF
CDR3nt: TGTGCCAGCAGCTTTAGCGGGATAAACTACAATGAGCAGTTCTTC

d_gene: NA
j_gene: TRBJ2-7
v_gene: TRBV7-2
abundance: NA
CDR3aa: CASSLLQGGEQYF
CDR3nt: TGTGCCAGCAGCTTACTTCAGGGAGGCGAGCAGTACTTC

d_gene: NA
j_gene: TRBJ1-2
v_gene: TRBV5-1
abundance: NA
CDR3aa: CASSLDSRWGYTF
CDR3nt: TGCGCCAGCAGCTTGGACAGCCGATGGGGCTACACCTTC

d_gene: NA
j_gene: TRBJ2-3
v_gene: TRBV28
abundance: NA
CDR3aa: CASSLGPDTQYF
CDR3nt: TGTGCCAGCAGCCTCGGTCCTGATACGCAGTATTTT